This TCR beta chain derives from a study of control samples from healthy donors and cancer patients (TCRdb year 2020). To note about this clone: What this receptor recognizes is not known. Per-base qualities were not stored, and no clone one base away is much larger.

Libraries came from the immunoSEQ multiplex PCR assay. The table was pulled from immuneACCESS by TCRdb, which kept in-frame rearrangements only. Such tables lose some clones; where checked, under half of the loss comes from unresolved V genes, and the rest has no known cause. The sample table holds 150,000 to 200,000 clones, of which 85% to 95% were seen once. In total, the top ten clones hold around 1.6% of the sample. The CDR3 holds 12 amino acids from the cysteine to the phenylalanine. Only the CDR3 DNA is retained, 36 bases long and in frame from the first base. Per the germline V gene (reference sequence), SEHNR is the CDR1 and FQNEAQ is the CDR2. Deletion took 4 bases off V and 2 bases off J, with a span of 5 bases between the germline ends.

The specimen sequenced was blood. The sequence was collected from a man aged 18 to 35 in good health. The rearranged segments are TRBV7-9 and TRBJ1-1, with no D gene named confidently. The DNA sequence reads TGTGCCAGCAGCTCCTTTAACACTGAAGCTTTCTTT. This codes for CASSSFNTEAFF.